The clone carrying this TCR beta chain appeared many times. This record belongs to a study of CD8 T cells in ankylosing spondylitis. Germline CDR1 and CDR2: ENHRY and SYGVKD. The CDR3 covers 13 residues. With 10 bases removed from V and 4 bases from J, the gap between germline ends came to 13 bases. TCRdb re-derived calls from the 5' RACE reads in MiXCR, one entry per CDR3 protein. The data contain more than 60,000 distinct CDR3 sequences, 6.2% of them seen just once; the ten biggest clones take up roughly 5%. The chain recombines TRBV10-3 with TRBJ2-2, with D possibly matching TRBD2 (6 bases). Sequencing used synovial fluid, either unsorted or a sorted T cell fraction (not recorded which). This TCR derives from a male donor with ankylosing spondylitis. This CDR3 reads CAKRASVTGELFF. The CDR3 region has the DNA TGTGCCAAAAGGGCTAGCGTCACCGGGGAGCTGTTTTTT.